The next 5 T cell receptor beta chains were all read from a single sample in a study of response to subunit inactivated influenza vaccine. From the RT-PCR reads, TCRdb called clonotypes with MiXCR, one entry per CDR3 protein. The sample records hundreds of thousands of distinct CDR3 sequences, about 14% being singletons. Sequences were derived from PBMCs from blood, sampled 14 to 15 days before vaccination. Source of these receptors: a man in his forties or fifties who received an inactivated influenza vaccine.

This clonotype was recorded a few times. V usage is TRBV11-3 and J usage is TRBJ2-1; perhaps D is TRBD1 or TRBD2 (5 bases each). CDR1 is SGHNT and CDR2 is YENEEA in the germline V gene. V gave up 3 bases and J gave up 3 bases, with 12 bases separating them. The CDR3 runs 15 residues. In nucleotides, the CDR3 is TGTGCCAGCAGCTTCGGGGCAGGGAACTACAATGAGCAGTTCTTC. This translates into CASSFGAGNYNEQFF.

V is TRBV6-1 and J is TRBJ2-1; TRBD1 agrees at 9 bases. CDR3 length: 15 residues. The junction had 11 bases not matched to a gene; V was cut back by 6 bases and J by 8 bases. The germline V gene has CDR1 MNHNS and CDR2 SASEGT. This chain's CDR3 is CASRRDRDRVHEQFF. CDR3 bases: TGTGCCAGCAGGCGAGACCGGGACAGGGTCCATGAGCAGTTCTTC.

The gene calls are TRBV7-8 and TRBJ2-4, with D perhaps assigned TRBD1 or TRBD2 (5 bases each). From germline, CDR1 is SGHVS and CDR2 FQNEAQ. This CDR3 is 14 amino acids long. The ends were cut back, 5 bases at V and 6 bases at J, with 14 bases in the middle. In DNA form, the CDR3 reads TGTGCCAGCAGCCCAACAGGAGGTGGAAACATTCAGTACTTC. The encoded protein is CASSPTGGGNIQYF.

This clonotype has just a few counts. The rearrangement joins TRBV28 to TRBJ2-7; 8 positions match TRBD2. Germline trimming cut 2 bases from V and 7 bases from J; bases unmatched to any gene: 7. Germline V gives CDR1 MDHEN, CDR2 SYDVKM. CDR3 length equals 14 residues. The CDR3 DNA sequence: TGTGCCAGCAGTTTAGCGGGAGGTTCTCAGGAGCAGTACTTC. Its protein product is CASSLAGGSQEQYF.

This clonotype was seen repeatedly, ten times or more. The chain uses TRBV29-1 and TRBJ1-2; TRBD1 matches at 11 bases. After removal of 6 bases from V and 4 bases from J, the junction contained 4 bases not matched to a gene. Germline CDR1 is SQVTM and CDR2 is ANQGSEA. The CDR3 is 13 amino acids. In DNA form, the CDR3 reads TGCAGCGTCCCCGGGACAGGGGGCTATGGCTACACCTTC. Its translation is CSVPGTGGYGYTF.